This T cell receptor beta chain is drawn from a study of blood T cell repertoires in COVID-19. Study-wide background: The cDNA or gDNA used as material had been derived from T cells, B-cell-depleted T cells, or PBMCs.

TCRdb's copy holds only in-frame clones and misses some; the assay was immunoSEQ multiplex PCR. The sample holds approximately 18,000 clones, just under 90% seen once. Per germline, CDR1 KGHDR and CDR2 SFDVKD. The germline V and J ends were trimmed by 3 bases and 2 bases, with 7 bases remaining between them. The CDR3 has 13 amino acids. V and J are TRBV24-1 and TRBJ2-7, with TRBD1 as a possible D gene (5 bases). What was sequenced was peripheral blood. This clonotype was obtained from a human donor in a cohort sampled during active COVID-19. Written as DNA, the CDR3 is TGTGCCACCAGTGATAGGGGTACCTACGAGCAGTACTTC. Protein product: CATSDRGTYEQYF.